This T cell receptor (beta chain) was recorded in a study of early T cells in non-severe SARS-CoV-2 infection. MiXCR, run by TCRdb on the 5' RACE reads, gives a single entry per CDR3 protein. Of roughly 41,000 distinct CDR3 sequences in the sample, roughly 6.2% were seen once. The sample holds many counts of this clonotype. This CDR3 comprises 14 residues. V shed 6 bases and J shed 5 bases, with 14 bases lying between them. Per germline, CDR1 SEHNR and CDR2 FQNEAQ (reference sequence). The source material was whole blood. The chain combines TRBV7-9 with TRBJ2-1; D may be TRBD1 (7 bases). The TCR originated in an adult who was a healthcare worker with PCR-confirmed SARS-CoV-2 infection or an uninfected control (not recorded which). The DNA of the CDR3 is TGTGCCAGCAGTCCGCAGGGGGGCCACAATGAGCAGTTCTTC. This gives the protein CASSPQGGHNEQFF.